Below are 21 T cell receptor beta chains sequenced from a single sample in a study of cytomegalovirus exposure and HLA in healthy donors. PCR primers comprised 60 Vbeta and 13 Jbeta primers. Repertoires were generated with immunoSEQ multiplex PCR, while TCRdb's copy carries only in-frame clones and drops some. The table records about 170,000 clones, 80% to 90% of them present only once. The source material was PBMCs. The receptors were sampled from a woman in her late teens or twenties in good health and CMV-seronegative.

The chain recombines TRBV7-9 with TRBJ2-5; D is possibly TRBD1 (5 bases). Trimming took off 6 bases at V and 4 bases at J, with 12 bases between the two ends. Germline CDR1 reads SEHNR; CDR2 reads FQNEAQ (reference sequence). The CDR3 runs to 13 residues. As DNA, the CDR3 is TGTGCCAGCAGATCCCAGGGCGGAGAGACCCAGTACTTC. Amino acid sequence: CASRSQGGETQYF.

The chain couples TRBV28 to TRBJ2-1; 8 bases map to TRBD2. The V and J ends lost 5 bases and 9 bases, in that order; junction bases with no gene match: 3. The length of the CDR3 is 12 residues. The germline V gene encodes CDR1 MDHEN and CDR2 SYDVKM. Here the CDR3 reads CASSMSGSEQFF. CDR3 nucleotide sequence: TGTGCCAGCAGTATGAGCGGGAGTGAGCAGTTCTTC.

CDR3 nucleotides: TGTGCCAGCAGCCAAGATGAACGGGAGGGGAAGGGGACCCAGTACTTC. Amino acids: CASSQDEREGKGTQYF. The gene calls are TRBV4-2 and TRBJ2-5; 8 nucleotides agree with TRBD2. Looked up from germline, CDR1 is LGHNA and CDR2 is YNFKEQ. CDR3 length: 16 residues. The V and J ends lost 0 bases and 7 bases, in that order; junction bases with no gene match: 10.

The chain employs TRBV5-6 and TRBJ2-3; 8 positions agree with TRBD2. The CDR3 length is 17 residues. V dropped 4 bases and J dropped 3; count of bases not matched to a gene: 13. CDR1 is SGHDT and CDR2 is YYEEEE in the germline V gene. CDR3 region: CASSKVGREDLTDTQYF. CDR3 bases: TGTGCCAGCAGCAAAGTCGGGCGGGAGGACCTTACAGATACGCAGTATTTT.

The V and J genes are TRBV11-3 and TRBJ1-3; 7 bases line up with TRBD1. Germline V lookup: CDR1 SGHNT, CDR2 YENEEA. Losses at the gene ends were 5 bases for V and 3 bases for J; bases not matched to a gene: 4. This CDR3 is 14 amino acids long. The CDR3 protein is CASSEGDSGNTIYF. In DNA, the CDR3 is TGTGCCAGCAGCGAAGGGGACAGTGGAAACACCATATATTTT.

The chain carries TRBV4-2 and TRBJ2-7, with D possibly matching TRBD2 (5 bases). Germline V gene data show CDR1 as LGHNA and CDR2 as YNFKEQ. V lost 1 base, J lost 4 bases, and 8 bases lay in between. The CDR3 covers 13 residues. The CDR3 DNA is TGTGCCAGCAGCCAAGGTCGGACTTACGAGCAGTACTTC. Residues: CASSQGRTYEQYF.

Only a few counts were recorded for this clone. The gene calls are TRBV4-1 and TRBJ1-2; D perhaps matches TRBD1 (5 bases). Per germline, CDR1 MGHRA and CDR2 YSYEKL. Trimming removed 0 bases at V and 5 bases at J, with 13 bases between. The CDR3 length is 15 residues. CDR3 in amino acids: CASSQDLGPGYGYTF. CDR3 DNA: TGCGCCAGCAGCCAAGATCTAGGGCCAGGGTATGGCTACACCTTC.

This clone was seen once. The chain combines TRBV28 with TRBJ2-7, with D maybe TRBD2 (6 bases). Trimming left V 5 bases short and J 0 bases short, with 11 bases between. The CDR3 spans 14 residues. Germline loops: CDR1 MDHEN, CDR2 SYDVKM. This chain's CDR3 is CASSVSGSSYEQYF. In nucleotides, the CDR3 is TGTGCCAGCAGTGTTAGCGGAAGCTCCTACGAGCAGTACTTC.

V and J are TRBV29-1 and TRBJ2-5; D is uncertain. In germline, CDR1 is SQVTM, CDR2 ANQGSEA. The CDR3 length is 12 residues. With 3 bases removed from V and 2 bases from J, the gap between germline ends came to 7 bases. The CDR3 nucleotides read TGCAGCGTTGACACACAGCAAGAGACCCAGTACTTC. The encoded protein is CSVDTQQETQYF.

The chain carries TRBV27 and TRBJ1-1; 7 nucleotides line up with TRBD1. Trimming at V came to 6 bases and at J to 0 bases, leaving 13 bases not matched to a gene. The CDR3 has 17 residues. The germline V gene encodes CDR1 MNHEY and CDR2 SMNVEV (reference sequence). CDR3 region: CASSSLGTALMNTEAFF. The CDR3 coding sequence is TGTGCCAGCAGCTCCCTCGGGACAGCCCTAATGAACACTGAAGCTTTCTTT.

V is TRBV19 and J is TRBJ2-1; 8 positions match TRBD2. CDR1 and CDR2 from the germline V gene are LNHDA and SQIVND (reference sequence). This CDR3 has 16 amino acids. V trimming: 3 bases; J trimming: 2 bases; junction bases outside the gene matches: 6. The CDR3 region is CASSIGAGGPYNEQFF. The CDR3 region has the DNA TGTGCCAGTAGTATTGGGGCGGGAGGTCCCTACAATGAGCAGTTCTTC.

The chain couples TRBV4-2 to TRBJ2-1, with 11 bases fitting TRBD2. The CDR3 is 16 residues long. J was trimmed by 4 bases and V by 3 bases; bases with no gene match: 5. Germline CDR1 reads LGHNA; CDR2 reads YNFKEQ. The CDR3, as DNA: TGTGCCAGCAGCCAGGGGGGACTAGCGGATTACAATGAGCAGTTCTTC. Translated, it gives CASSQGGLADYNEQFF.

The CDR3 loop reads CASSGGGMGSYEQYF. CDR3 DNA: TGTGCCAGCAGCGGCGGGGGGATGGGCTCCTACGAGCAGTACTTC. The chain carries TRBV9 and TRBJ2-5; 8 nucleotides agree with TRBD2. The end of the DNA aligns better with TRBJ2-7, so the J call may be wrong. Germline CDR1 reads SGDLS; CDR2 reads YYNGEE. This CDR3 spans 15 amino acids.

The V and J genes are TRBV5-4 and TRBJ2-7; tentatively, D is TRBD1 (5 bases). With 2 bases removed from V and 5 bases from J, the gap between germline ends came to 17 bases. The CDR3 is 15 residues long. The germline gives CDR1 SGHNT, CDR2 YYREEE (reference sequence). The CDR3 coding sequence is TGTGCCAGCAGCTTAGGGGATGACACCGCGAACGAGCAGTACTTC. It encodes CASSLGDDTANEQYF.

The rearrangement joins TRBV5-6 to TRBJ1-3; a possible D gene is TRBD1 (5 bases). Germline V lookup: CDR1 SGHDT, CDR2 YYEEEE. The V and J ends lost 3 bases and 3 bases respectively, with 16 bases between them. The CDR3 has 16 amino acids. The CDR3 DNA reads TGTGCCAGCAGCTCATACAGCTGGGGCTATGGAAACACCATATATTTT. Amino acids: CASSSYSWGYGNTIYF.

The chain uses TRBV5-4 and TRBJ2-2; possible D gene TRBD2, 6 bases. Looked up from germline, CDR1 is SGHNT and CDR2 is YYREEE (reference sequence). Trimming cost V 2 bases and J 0 bases, with 11 bases left between them. CDR3 length: 16 amino acids. CDR3 sequence: CASSFRRGPNTGELFF. The CDR3 region has the DNA TGTGCCAGCAGCTTTAGGAGGGGACCGAACACCGGGGAGCTGTTTTTT.

The CDR3 sequence is CASGTGDYGYTF. DNA of the CDR3: TGTGCCAGTGGGACAGGGGACTATGGCTACACCTTC. The chain uses TRBV28 and TRBJ1-2; 10 bases line up with TRBD1. From germline, CDR1 is MDHEN and CDR2 SYDVKM. The CDR3 runs to 12 residues. With 9 bases clipped from V and 3 bases from J, the junction kept 1 base outside the gene matches.

This rearrangement joins TRBV15 to TRBJ2-1; tentatively, D is TRBD1 (5 bases). This CDR3 region has 14 residues. The germline V and J ends were trimmed by 6 bases and 3 bases, with 12 bases remaining between them. In germline, CDR1 is LNHNV, CDR2 YYDKDF (reference sequence). The CDR3 reads CATRPDKIYNEQFF. In DNA form, the CDR3 reads TGTGCCACCAGACCGGACAAAATCTACAATGAGCAGTTCTTC.

The gene calls are TRBV2 and TRBJ2-1; 12 nucleotides line up with TRBD2. The V gene end was trimmed by 0 bases and the J gene end by 4 bases; junction bases not matched to a gene: 1. CDR1 and CDR2 (germline): SNHLY, FYNNEI. This CDR3 is 16 amino acids long. CDR3 loop: CASSEAGLAGYNEQFF. For the CDR3, the DNA is TGTGCCAGCAGTGAAGCTGGACTAGCGGGGTACAATGAGCAGTTCTTC.

The gene calls are TRBV2 and TRBJ1-6, with 9 bases matching TRBD1. The CDR3 loop spans 14 amino acids. Germline values: CDR1 SNHLY, CDR2 FYNNEI. Trimming at V came to 8 bases and at J to 8 bases, leaving 7 bases not matched to a gene. The CDR3 DNA is TGTGCCAGCGGTTTGGGACAGGGCTATTCACCCCTCCACTTT. As protein: CASGLGQGYSPLHF.

The chain has TRBV23-1 and TRBJ1-1; D is ambiguous. TRBV23-1 counts as an open reading frame of uncertain function. Trimming pared 0 bases from V and 0 bases from J, leaving 8 bases between. This CDR3 is built from 15 residues. CDR3 region: CASSQSWEMNTEAFF. The CDR3 DNA follows: TGCGCCAGCAGTCAATCTTGGGAGATGAACACTGAAGCTTTCTTT.